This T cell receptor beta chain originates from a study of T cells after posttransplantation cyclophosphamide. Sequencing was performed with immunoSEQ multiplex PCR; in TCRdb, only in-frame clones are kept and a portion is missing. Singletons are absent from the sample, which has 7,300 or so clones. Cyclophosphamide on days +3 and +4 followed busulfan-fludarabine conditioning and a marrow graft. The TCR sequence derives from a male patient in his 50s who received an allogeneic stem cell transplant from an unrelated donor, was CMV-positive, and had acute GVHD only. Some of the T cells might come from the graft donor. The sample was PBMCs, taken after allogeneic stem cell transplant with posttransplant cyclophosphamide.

The CDR3 region has the DNA TGTGCCACCAGCAGAGGTAGCGGGAGGGCATATCAGACATACGAGCAGTACTTC. Its translation: CATSRGSGRAYQTYEQYF. The chain links TRBV15 to TRBJ2-7; 11 bases align to TRBD2. The CDR3 runs to 18 residues. Germline-derived CDR1 and CDR2 are LNHNV and YYDKDF (reference sequence). The trim removed 1 base at V and 4 bases at J, leaving 12 bases unmatched. Looking up the rest from reference TRBV15 and TRBJ2-7 gives the full variable domain: DAMVIQNPRYQVTQFGKPVTLSCSQTLNHNVMYWYQQKSSQAPKLLFHYYDKDFNNEADTPDNFQSRRPNTSFCFLDIRSPGLGDTAMYLCATSRGSGRAYQTYEQYFGPGTRLTVT.